The source of this TCR beta chain is a study of CD4+ T cells in melanoma. As for this clone: Its target is unknown.

Whole-study results and caveats: CD8+ T cell, macrophage and B cell function reportedly correlated with neoantigen-specific CD4+ T cells. Reportedly, melanoma neoantigen-specific CD4+ T cells showed varied differentiation states.

V dropped 2 bases and J dropped 0 bases, with 8 bases sitting between them. The CDR3 has 15 residues. CDR1 is WNHNN and CDR2 is SYGVQD in the germline V gene (reference sequence). This table comes from immunoSEQ multiplex PCR, and its TCRdb copy is limited to in-frame clones, with some not included. The data contain some 120,000 clones, about 92% of them singletons. The rearrangement uses TRBV10-1 and TRBJ2-4; D uncertain. This TCR was sampled from a human donor with melanoma. Source material: peripheral blood. The CDR3 DNA reads TGCGCCAGCAGTGAGCGGTGGGTAGCCAAAAACATTCAGTACTTC. Translating gives CASSERWVAKNIQYF.